One sample yielded the 24 T cell receptor beta chains listed below, sequenced in a study of T cells in Graves' hyperthyroidism and ophthalmopathy (dated 2019 in TCRdb). Receptor libraries were prepared by multiplex PCR. TCRdb shows the sequencer as Illumina HiSeq 2000. TCR beta CDR3 regions were amplified from RNA transcripts. A first-round RT-PCR of the TCR CDR3 used the HTBI primer set with the Qiagen OneStep RT-PCR kit. Starting from the raw public reads, TCRdb applied fastp trimming at Q25, assembled clones with MiXCR and retained in-frame beta chains. CDR3 protein duplicates are merged, each entry listing the most common genes and DNA. The sample has approximately 430,000 distinct CDR3 sequences on record, 15% to 19% of them singletons. The ten largest clonotypes hold roughly 7.4% of the sample. The sequenced sample consisted of blood. These receptors were obtained from a woman aged 18-29 years with Graves' hyperthyroidism.

This clonotype was counted many times. The chain employs TRBV19 and TRBJ1-4, with no clear D. The V end lost 3 bases, the J end lost 3 bases, and 8 bases lay between the germline ends. Germline V gene lookup returns CDR1 LNHDA and CDR2 SQIVND (reference sequence). The CDR3 is 14 residues long. The CDR3 loop reads CASSISAANEKLFF. The CDR3 coding sequence is TGTGCCAGTAGTATCAGCGCGGCTAATGAAAAACTGTTTTTT.

In its sample, this clonotype was seen many times. J is TRBJ2-1 and V is TRBV12-5, with no clear D. The V end lost 4 bases, the J end lost 0 bases, and 10 bases lay between the germline ends. The CDR3 spans 15 residues. CDR1 and CDR2 from the germline V gene are LGHNT and FRNRAP. The CDR3 region has the DNA TGTGCTAGTGGTTCCCGCCTCGGCTCCTACAATGAGCAGTTCTTC. Its protein product is CASGSRLGSYNEQFF.

This clonotype has more than one count but fewer than ten. This chain joins TRBV5-6 and TRBJ1-2, with a possible D match to TRBD1 (5 bases). Trimming stripped 0 bases from V and 0 bases from J, with 9 bases between. CDR3 length equals 15 residues. Germline CDR1 is SGHDT and CDR2 is YYEEEE. CDR3 protein: CASSLVGAANYGYTF. The CDR3 DNA reads TGTGCCAGCAGCTTGGTAGGGGCAGCTAACTATGGCTACACCTTC.

This clonotype was picked up many times. The chain has TRBV3-1 and TRBJ1-2; 10 bases are a match to TRBD1. Looked up from germline, CDR1 is LGHDT and CDR2 is YNNKEL (reference sequence). V lost 4 bases and J lost 5; bases outside the gene matches: 10. The CDR3 covers 16 residues. The CDR3 here is CASSPFTGTGVYGYTF. For the CDR3, the DNA is TGTGCCAGCAGCCCTTTCACCGGGACAGGGGTGTATGGCTACACCTTC.

There are many counts of this clonotype. CDR3 amino acids: CASTTTGGTEAFF. For the CDR3, the DNA is TGTGCCAGCACCACGACAGGGGGCACTGAAGCTTTCTTT. The J gene is TRBJ1-1, the V gene TRBV2; 9 bases are a match to TRBD1. Per the germline V gene, CDR1 is SNHLY and CDR2 is FYNNEI. J lost 4 bases, V lost 7 bases, and 4 bases had no gene match. The CDR3 consists of 13 residues.

This clonotype was found many times. The chain recombines TRBV6-6 with TRBJ2-2; the match to TRBD2 covers 7 bases. Germline CDR1 MNHNY, CDR2 SVGAGI (reference sequence). The CDR3 length is 16 residues. V gave up 2 bases and J gave up 2 bases; unmatched junction bases: 5. Written as DNA, the CDR3 is TGTGCCAGCAGTTACGGCGGGGGTTTTAACACCGGGGAGCTGTTTTTT. Its translation is CASSYGGGFNTGELFF.

This clonotype has a count of ten or more. J is TRBJ2-5 and V is TRBV7-6; 8 nucleotides line up with TRBD1. J gave up 3 bases and V 0 bases, and 6 bases lay outside the gene matches. This CDR3 spans 16 amino acids. Germline V gene data show CDR1 as SGHVS and CDR2 as FNYEAQ. Written as DNA, the CDR3 is TGTGCCAGCAGCTTAGCGACGGCAGGGGGCGAAGAGACCCAGTACTTC. Amino acid sequence: CASSLATAGGEETQYF. Drawing the rest from reference TRBV7-6 and TRBJ2-5, the complete variable domain is GAGVSQSPRYKVTKRGQDVALRCDPISGHVSLYWYRQALGQGPEFLTYFNYEAQQDKSGLPNDRFSAERPEGSISTLTIQRTEQRDSAMYRCASSLATAGGEETQYFGPGTRLLVL.

A few counts support this clonotype. The CDR3 loop reads CSARRTVVQETQYF. Here the CDR3 DNA reads TGCAGTGCTAGAAGGACGGTGGTCCAAGAGACCCAGTACTTC. The J gene is TRBJ2-5, the V gene TRBV20-1, with no clear D. Germline CDR1 and CDR2: DFQATT and SNEGSKA (reference sequence). The CDR3 extends over 14 amino acids. V shed 2 bases and J shed 1 base, with 11 bases lying between them.

The chain couples TRBV5-1 to TRBJ1-4, with TRBD1 identical over 10 bases. V was clipped by 3 bases and J by 9 bases; unmatched bases: 8. In germline, CDR1 is SGHRS, CDR2 YFSETQ. The CDR3 extends over 15 amino acids. The DNA of the CDR3 is TGCGCCAGCAGCTCGGCGGGACAGGGGTTGAAAAAACTGTTTTTT. Its protein is CASSSAGQGLKKLFF. Looking up the rest from reference TRBV5-1 and TRBJ1-4 gives the full variable domain: KAGVTQTPRYLIKTRGQQVTLSCSPISGHRSVSWYQQTPGQGLQFLFEYFSETQRNKGNFPGRFSGRQFSNSRSEMNVSTLELGDSALYLCASSSAGQGLKKLFFGSGTQLSVL.

This clonotype was seen many times. The chain has TRBV6-1 and TRBJ2-5; TRBD2 agrees at 7 bases. Germline CDR1 reads MNHNS; CDR2 reads SASEGT. After removal of 8 bases from V and 3 bases from J, the junction contained 15 bases not matched to a gene. The CDR3 is 16 residues long. The CDR3 here is CASGNGRGDGEETQYF. The CDR3 DNA reads TGTGCCAGCGGTAATGGCCGGGGGGATGGGGAAGAGACCCAGTACTTC.

This clonotype was counted at least ten times. This chain connects TRBV6-1 to TRBJ1-2, with D maybe TRBD1 (6 bases). Trimming took off 7 bases at V and 5 bases at J, with 14 bases between the two ends. The germline V gene encodes CDR1 MNHNS and CDR2 SASEGT. There are 13 residues in the CDR3. Written as DNA, the CDR3 is TGTGCCAGCACCCGGACAGTGGAGTATGGCTACACCTTC. Its translation: CASTRTVEYGYTF.

This clonotype was seen ten or more times. This chain uses TRBV5-1 with TRBJ1-2; 8 bases match TRBD1. V lost 4 bases and J lost 0; bases outside the gene matches: 5. Germline values: CDR1 SGHRS, CDR2 YFSETQ. CDR3 length: 15 residues. The CDR3 here is CASSVGTGTNYGYTF. In DNA, the CDR3 is TGCGCCAGCAGCGTCGGGACAGGTACTAACTATGGCTACACCTTC.

In its sample, this clonotype was seen once. The chain uses TRBV19 and TRBJ2-3; no reliable D call. V was pared by 3 bases and J by 2 bases, with 15 bases between. Per germline, CDR1 LNHDA and CDR2 SQIVND (reference sequence). The CDR3 sequence is 16 residues long. The CDR3 bases are TGTGCCAGTAGTATCCGGTCAGGCGCGTTCACAGATACGCAGTATTTT. It translates to CASSIRSGAFTDTQYF.

V usage is TRBV6-5 and J usage is TRBJ1-3, with D possibly being TRBD1 (5 bases). Germline V gene lookup returns CDR1 MNHEY and CDR2 SVGAGI. Trimming removed 0 bases from V and 1 base from J, with 10 bases in between. The CDR3 has 16 amino acids. The CDR3 DNA reads as TGTGCCAGCAGTTACTCGAATCAGGGATCTGGAAACACCATATATTTT. Residues: CASSYSNQGSGNTIYF.

This clonotype was detected many times. The V call is TRBV18, the J call TRBJ1-2; a possible D gene is TRBD1 (6 bases). Trimming stripped 3 bases from V and 4 bases from J, with 18 bases between. Germline lookup yields CDR1 KGHSH and CDR2 LQKENI. The CDR3 has 16 residues. The CDR3 sequence is CASSPSTGLESYGYTF. CDR3 nucleotides: TGTGCCAGCTCACCGTCGACAGGTTTAGAGTCCTATGGCTACACCTTC.

This clonotype has ten or more counts. The rearrangement links TRBV5-1 to TRBJ2-6; 12 positions agree with TRBD1. V was pared by 6 bases and J by 3 bases, with 7 bases of the junction left unmatched. This CDR3 has 17 amino acids. The germline CDR1 and CDR2 sequences are SGHRS and YFSETQ. CDR3 DNA: TGCGCCAGCACCCCGGGACAGGGGGCGCGTGGGGCCAACGTCCTGACTTTC. It is translated as CASTPGQGARGANVLTF.

The chain is built from TRBV20-1 and TRBJ1-2; D ambiguous. The germline V gene encodes CDR1 DFQATT and CDR2 SNEGSKA (reference sequence). The CDR3 runs to 11 residues. The V and J ends lost 4 bases and 2 bases respectively, with 5 bases between them. The CDR3 loop reads CSANKNYGYTF. DNA for the CDR3: TGCAGTGCTAATAAGAACTATGGCTACACCTTC.

The V and J genes are TRBV19 and TRBJ2-7; 14 bases match TRBD2. Germline assignment: CDR1 LNHDA and CDR2 SQIVND (reference sequence). J was trimmed by 5 bases and V by 5 bases; bases with no gene match: 5. The CDR3 is made up of 15 amino acids. CDR3 sequence (DNA): TGTGCCAGTAGTCCGAGACTAGCGGGAGGGAACGAGCAGTACTTC. It specifies CASSPRLAGGNEQYF. Full variable domain (outside the CDR3, taken from reference TRBV19 and TRBJ2-7): DGGITQSPKYLFRKEGQNVTLSCEQNLNHDAMYWYRQDPGQGLRLIYYSQIVNDFQKGDIAEGYSVSREKKESFPLTVTSAQKNPTAFYLCASSPRLAGGNEQYFGPGTRLTVT.

This clonotype was seen ten or more times. The chain has TRBV28 and TRBJ2-6, with D hard to call. The V end lost 6 bases, the J end lost 1 base, and 13 bases lay between the germline ends. Per the germline V gene, CDR1 is MDHEN and CDR2 is SYDVKM. The CDR3 is 16 amino acids. In DNA form, the CDR3 reads TGTGCCAGCAGGGGTTCAACGGTTTCTGGGGCCAACGTCCTGACTTTC. Translated: CASRGSTVSGANVLTF.

In this sample, this clonotype turned up many times. The CDR3 coding sequence is TGTGCCAGCAGCTTCTCCGGGAGGGGCATGAACACTGAAGCTTTCTTT. Its translation is CASSFSGRGMNTEAFF. The chain recombines TRBV5-8 with TRBJ1-1, with D perhaps matching TRBD1 (5 bases). Trimming pared 2 bases from V and 0 bases from J, leaving 14 bases between. Germline V gene data show CDR1 as SGHTS and CDR2 as YDEGEE. The CDR3 loop spans 16 amino acids.

This rearrangement joins TRBV12-3 or TRBV12-4 to TRBJ1-6, with D perhaps TRBD1 (5 bases). Trimming removed 3 bases from V and 7 bases from J, with 10 bases in between. The CDR3 length is 14 residues. The CDR3 loop reads CASSLSGLNSPLHF. The DNA for the CDR3 is TGTGCCAGCAGTTTGTCGGGGCTAAATTCACCCCTCCACTTT.

This clonotype has at least ten counts. The chain combines TRBV3-1 with TRBJ2-1, with 13 positions matching TRBD2. V gave up 3 bases and J gave up 0 bases; unmatched junction bases: 8. The CDR3 covers 19 residues. Germline loops: CDR1 LGHDT, CDR2 YNNKEL (reference sequence). The CDR3 is CASSHFGTSGKSSYNEQFF. The CDR3 bases are TGTGCCAGCAGCCACTTCGGGACTAGCGGGAAGAGCTCCTACAATGAGCAGTTCTTC.

In this sample, this clonotype turned up a few times. This chain uses TRBV19 with TRBJ1-3; TRBD1 aligns across 7 bases. The CDR3 loop spans 16 amino acids. Germline V gene lookup returns CDR1 LNHDA and CDR2 SQIVND (reference sequence). J gave up 0 bases and V 4 bases, and 6 bases lay outside the gene matches. CDR3 loop: CASSTGDSHSGNTIYF. The CDR3 DNA follows: TGTGCCAGTAGTACTGGGGACAGCCACTCTGGAAACACCATATATTTT.

This chain connects TRBV6-2 or TRBV6-3 to TRBJ2-7, with D tentatively TRBD1 (5 bases). The CDR3 runs 16 residues. V was pared by 0 bases and J by 1 base, with 13 bases between. Germline values: CDR1 MNHEY, CDR2 SVGEGT. DNA for the CDR3: TGTGCCAGCAGTTACTCCCATATGACAGTTTCCTACGAGCAGTACTTC. It encodes CASSYSHMTVSYEQYF.